The clone carrying this T cell receptor (beta chain) was observed many times. These data are taken from a study of T-cell reconstitution after alpha-beta-depleted transplantation in children. Trimming stripped 7 bases from V and 4 bases from J, with 13 bases between. The CDR3 runs 14 residues. It was with unique molecular identifiers that the TCRbeta library was prepared. TCRdb re-analysed the PCR reads in MiXCR, keeping a single row per CDR3 protein. The sample has hundreds of thousands of distinct CDR3 sequences; roughly a tenth are singletons. The J gene is TRBJ2-2, the V gene TRBV12-3 or TRBV12-4; maybe TRBD1 (6 bases). Sequencing was performed on PBMCs from the stem cell graft donor, taken from the stem cell graft. The receptor comes from a human donor who donated a stem cell graft to a child with acute myeloid leukemia. The CDR3 DNA reads TGTGCCAGCACCCGAGGCAGGGGCACCGGGGAGCTGTTTTTT. Protein: CASTRGRGTGELFF.